This TCR beta chain is from a study of T cell clonality in common variable immunodeficiency. This clone was seen more than once but under ten times. The antigen is unknown. The read stops 3 residues short of the end of the CDR3; the missing end is completed from the germline J gene. Blood came from CVID subjects not ill and not taking immunomodulatory or immunosuppressive medication. TCRdb keeps only in-frame clones here, not all; method: immunoSEQ multiplex PCR. The sample shows about 17,000 clones, none of them appearing just once. Study-wide results and caveats: Compared with healthy controls, CVID subjects showed increased TCRbeta clonality, mostly in about a third. In common variable immunodeficiency, TCR beta chains reportedly carried fewer deletions and N-nucleotide insertions. The cause of increased CVID clonality remains unclear without subpopulation sequencing.

CDR1 is MNHNS and CDR2 is SASEGT in the germline V gene. The CDR3 is 16 residues long. The V end lost 1 base, the J end lost 0 bases, and 10 bases lay between the germline ends. The source is a human donor with common variable immunodeficiency. Sequenced material: peripheral blood mononuclear cells. The chain combines TRBV6-1 with TRBJ1-5, with unresolved D. The CDR3 is CASSEDGRLSNQPQHF. CDR3 bases read: TGTGCCAGCAGTGAAGATGGCAGACTTAGCAATCAGCCC.